The TCR beta chain described here comes from a study of technical replicates of blood from a few donors. Per germline, CDR1 SNHLY and CDR2 FYNNEI. This CDR3 has 14 residues. With 2 bases clipped from V and 3 bases from J, the junction kept 0 bases outside the gene matches. The protocol was immunoSEQ multiplex PCR, while the TCRdb copy is restricted to in-frame clones and leaves out a portion. The top ten clones hold approximately 0.37% of a sample with some 83,000 clones, approximately 93% of them seen once. The clonotype originates from a human donor in good health. The rearrangement joins TRBV2 to TRBJ2-7, with 11 positions matching TRBD2. The specimen was T cells isolated from PBMCs. The CDR3 sequence is CASSELAGGYEQYF. Written as DNA, the CDR3 is TGTGCCAGCAGTGAACTAGCGGGAGGCTACGAGCAGTACTTC.